This TCR beta chain derives from a study of shared clonotypes between healthy human individuals. Study-level results: It was only blood that was sampled, and tissue repertoires likely differ.

Here immunoSEQ multiplex PCR was the method, and the copy in TCRdb shows in-frame clones only, minus some. The data show hundreds of thousands of clones, 55% to 85% seen once. Regarding this clone: Its antigen is undetermined.

This CDR3 is 13 amino acids long. Germline V CDR1 and CDR2: SGHKS, YYEKEE (reference sequence). Trimming took 6 bases from V and 5 from J, leaving 14 bases between them. V and J are TRBV5-5 and TRBJ2-5; D is undetermined. The source is a woman aged 25-40 years in good health. The sample was memory CD4+ T cells sorted from blood. This sample's subset: CD45RA-negative fraction. CDR3 region: CASKKGFEETQYF. DNA of the CDR3: TGTGCCAGCAAAAAGGGTTTTGAGGAGACCCAGTACTTC. Full variable domain (remainder filled in from reference TRBV5-5 and TRBJ2-5): DAGVTQSPTHLIKTRGQQVTLRCSPISGHKSVSWYQQVLGQGPQFIFQYYEKEERGRGNFPDRFSARQFPNYSSELNVNALLLGDSALYLCASKKGFEETQYFGPGTRLLVL.